The next 32 T cell receptor beta chains were all read from a single sample in a study of B cell selection in AIRE deficiency. The method was immunoSEQ multiplex PCR; TCRdb's version includes in-frame clones alone and lacks a portion of them. The data contain more than 4,500 clones, 80% to 90% of them seen just once; the ten biggest clones take up around 3%. Regulatory T cells were sorted as CD4+CD25hiCD127low/negative. The sample taken for sequencing was Tregs sorted from PBMCs. These receptors originate from a human donor with AIRE deficiency.

The V gene is TRBV7-9, the J gene TRBJ2-3, with D perhaps matching TRBD1 (6 bases). Germline assignment: CDR1 SEHNR and CDR2 FQNEAQ (reference sequence). V dropped 3 bases and J dropped 2 bases, with 9 bases sitting between them. The CDR3 contains 14 residues. In DNA form, the CDR3 reads TGTGCCAGCAGCTTGGGGGCGGACACAGATACGCAGTATTTT. This translates into CASSLGADTDTQYF.

This clone was found a few times. V and J are TRBV5-8 and TRBJ2-5, with D possibly TRBD2 on 6 matching bases. V lost 4 bases and J lost 4, with 11 bases in between. Germline CDR1 and CDR2: SGHTS and YDEGEE. This CDR3 is built from 13 residues. The CDR3 loop reads CASSPRLGETQYF. CDR3 DNA: TGTGCCAGCAGCCCCCGACTAGGAGAGACCCAGTACTTC. Full variable domain (rest looked up from reference TRBV5-8 and TRBJ2-5): EAGVTQSPTHLIKTRGQQATLRCSPISGHTSVYWYQQALGLGLQFLLWYDEGEERNRGNFPPRFSGRQFPNYSSELNVNALELEDSALYLCASSPRLGETQYFGPGTRLLVL.

This clone has only one observation. The chain uses TRBV27 and TRBJ2-1, with D perhaps matching TRBD1 or TRBD2 (5 bases each). Trimming cost V 3 bases and J 5 bases, with 8 bases left between them. The CDR3 is 13 amino acids. The germline CDR1 and CDR2 sequences are MNHEY and SMNVEV (reference sequence). In DNA, the CDR3 is TGTGCCAGCAGTTTCCGGGGCCACAATGAGCAGTTCTTC. Translated, it gives CASSFRGHNEQFF.

The chain employs TRBV29-1 and TRBJ2-3; D may be TRBD1 (5 bases). The CDR3 is 14 amino acids. The V end lost 3 bases, the J end lost 2 bases, and 12 bases lay between the germline ends. Germline V CDR1 and CDR2: SQVTM, ANQGSEA. The CDR3 loop reads CSVDRGRNTDTQYF. As DNA, the CDR3 is TGCAGCGTTGATAGGGGTAGGAACACAGATACGCAGTATTTT.

This chain connects TRBV19 to TRBJ1-2; TRBD1 aligns across 9 bases. The CDR3 runs 13 residues. J gave up 6 bases and V 2 bases, and 1 base lay outside the gene matches. CDR1 and CDR2 from the germline V gene are LNHDA and SQIVND (reference sequence). In DNA form, the CDR3 reads TGTGCCAGTAGTATAAGGACAGGGGATGGCTACACCTTC. Translated: CASSIRTGDGYTF. The complete variable domain, with remaining parts taken from reference TRBV19 and TRBJ1-2, reads DGGITQSPKYLFRKEGQNVTLSCEQNLNHDAMYWYRQDPGQGLRLIYYSQIVNDFQKGDIAEGYSVSREKKESFPLTVTSAQKNPTAFYLCASSIRTGDGYTFGSGTRLTVV.

This clone has only a few counts. The chain recombines TRBV7-2 with TRBJ2-1; D remains unclear. V dropped 0 bases and J dropped 9 bases, with 9 bases sitting between them. Germline V gives CDR1 SGHTA, CDR2 FQGNSA. The CDR3 extends over 13 amino acids. The CDR3 sequence: CASSLAAAAEQFF. The CDR3 bases are TGTGCCAGCAGCTTAGCGGCCGCGGCTGAGCAGTTCTTC.

The V and J genes are TRBV28 and TRBJ2-1, with a tentative D call TRBD1 (6 bases). V was trimmed by 6 bases and J by 11 bases, leaving 11 bases between them. There are 11 residues in the CDR3. The germline V gene has CDR1 MDHEN and CDR2 SYDVKM. The CDR3 sequence is CASSDRWKQFF. CDR3 nucleotides: TGTGCCAGCAGCGACAGGTGGAAGCAGTTCTTC. Full variable domain (remainder filled in from reference TRBV28 and TRBJ2-1): DVKVTQSSRYLVKRTGEKVFLECVQDMDHENMFWYRQDPGLGLRLIYFSYDVKMKEKGDIPEGYSVSREKKERFSLILESASTNQTSMYLCASSDRWKQFFGPGTRLTVL.

The genes are TRBV5-1 and TRBJ1-1; 8 bases are a match to TRBD1. Germline trimming cut 0 bases from V and 7 bases from J; bases unmatched to any gene: 5. The CDR3 consists of 14 residues. Germline V CDR1 and CDR2: SGHRS, YFSETQ. The CDR3, as DNA: TGCGCCAGCAGCTTGGGACAGGGGAGAGGTGAAGCTTTCTTT. It codes for CASSLGQGRGEAFF.

This clone was counted a single time. The chain carries TRBV6-5 and TRBJ2-3, with D uncertain. The CDR3 loop spans 13 amino acids. The ends were cut back, 0 bases at V and 5 bases at J, with 6 bases in the middle. CDR1 is MNHEY, CDR2 SVGAGI, per germline. CDR3 DNA: TGTGCCAGCAGTTACTCCCTAGAAGATACGCAGTATTTT. Protein product: CASSYSLEDTQYF.

This sequence joins TRBV7-2 and TRBJ2-1; 11 nucleotides agree with TRBD2. Germline V gene sequence: CDR1 SGHTA, CDR2 FQGNSA. The CDR3 runs 14 residues. V trimming: 5 bases; J trimming: 6 bases; junction bases outside the gene matches: 3. CDR3 bases: TGTGCCAGCAGCCCGACTAGCGGGATCAATGAGCAGTTCTTC. It codes for CASSPTSGINEQFF.

CDR3 residues: CASSLNLAGIYNEQFF. CDR3 nucleotide sequence: TGTGCCAGCAGCTTGAATCTAGCGGGAATATACAATGAGCAGTTCTTC. V gene TRBV5-4 combines with J gene TRBJ2-1, with 9 bases that match TRBD2. Per germline, CDR1 SGHNT and CDR2 YYREEE (reference sequence). V trimming: 1 base; J trimming: 4 bases; junction bases outside the gene matches: 6. The CDR3 is made up of 16 amino acids.

The gene calls are TRBV11-3 and TRBJ2-7, with D possibly being TRBD1 (5 bases). The V end lost 0 bases, the J end lost 6 bases, and 21 bases lay between the germline ends. The CDR3 covers 17 residues. Germline loops: CDR1 SGHNT, CDR2 YENEEA. CDR3 sequence (DNA): TGTGCCAGCAGCTTAGATCGGCTGGGGTCAGGGCCTGGCGAGCAGTACTTC. It specifies CASSLDRLGSGPGEQYF.

The rearrangement links TRBV5-1 to TRBJ1-4; D is ambiguous. The CDR3 loop spans 13 amino acids. V was pared by 2 bases and J by 3 bases, with 5 bases between. In germline, CDR1 is SGHRS, CDR2 YFSETQ. Here the CDR3 reads CASSFTANEKLFF. The CDR3 bases are TGCGCCAGCAGCTTCACAGCTAATGAAAAACTGTTTTTT. Using reference TRBV5-1 and TRBJ1-4 for the parts outside the CDR3, the full variable domain is KAGVTQTPRYLIKTRGQQVTLSCSPISGHRSVSWYQQTPGQGLQFLFEYFSETQRNKGNFPGRFSGRQFSNSRSEMNVSTLELGDSALYLCASSFTANEKLFFGSGTQLSVL.

The count of this clone is one. The chain recombines TRBV14 with TRBJ1-1; possible D gene TRBD1, 6 bases. The CDR3 has 13 residues. Germline values: CDR1 SGHDN, CDR2 FVKESK. The V gene lost 1 base and the J gene lost 10 bases, with 13 bases spanning the gap. The CDR3 coding sequence is TGTGCCAGCAGCCAAGGGGGGCGAAGGGTAGCTTTCTTT. This codes for CASSQGGRRVAFF.

The rearrangement joins TRBV27 to TRBJ2-1; D call uncertain. CDR3 length: 14 amino acids. Looked up from germline, CDR1 is MNHEY and CDR2 is SMNVEV (reference sequence). The V end lost 4 bases, the J end lost 6 bases, and 13 bases lay between the germline ends. Here the CDR3 reads CASSSGPRVNEQFF. In DNA form, the CDR3 reads TGTGCCAGCAGTTCCGGACCGCGAGTCAATGAGCAGTTCTTC.

The rearrangement uses TRBV5-1 and TRBJ2-1, with D perhaps TRBD1 or TRBD2 (6 bases each). V was trimmed by 3 bases and J by 0 bases, leaving 16 bases between them. Looked up from germline, CDR1 is SGHRS and CDR2 is YFSETQ. There are 17 residues in the CDR3. CDR3 in DNA: TGCGCCAGCAGCTCAACAAGGGGGGTCAGCTCCTACAATGAGCAGTTCTTC. Translated, it gives CASSSTRGVSSYNEQFF. Supplemented by reference TRBV5-1 and TRBJ2-1, the full variable domain reads KAGVTQTPRYLIKTRGQQVTLSCSPISGHRSVSWYQQTPGQGLQFLFEYFSETQRNKGNFPGRFSGRQFSNSRSEMNVSTLELGDSALYLCASSSTRGVSSYNEQFFGPGTRLTVL.

The CDR3 region is CASSYSVVGGAFF. Here the CDR3 DNA reads TGTGCCAGCAGTTACTCGGTGGTAGGAGGAGCTTTCTTT. The genes are TRBV6-6 and TRBJ1-1; no definite D call. The CDR3 consists of 13 residues. Trimming removed 0 bases at V and 10 bases at J, with 12 bases between. CDR1 is MNHNY and CDR2 is SVGAGI in the germline V gene (reference sequence).

CDR3 bases: TGTGCCAGCAGCAGGGGGCCATCTGGAAACACCATATATTTT. Protein: CASSRGPSGNTIYF. The chain uses TRBV9 and TRBJ1-3, with 7 bases identical to TRBD1. The trim removed 4 bases at V and 1 base at J, leaving 2 bases unmatched. The germline V gene encodes CDR1 SGDLS and CDR2 YYNGEE. This CDR3 comprises 14 residues.

This chain links TRBV7-8 with TRBJ2-7; TRBD1 is a possible D gene (5 bases). Trimming shortened V by 5 bases and J by 4 bases, and 9 bases separated the two germline ends. This CDR3 region has 12 residues. CDR1 is SGHVS, CDR2 FQNEAQ, per germline. The CDR3 spells CASSPQVYEQYF. In DNA form, the CDR3 reads TGTGCCAGCAGCCCACAGGTTTACGAGCAGTACTTC.

The V and J genes are TRBV23-1 and TRBJ2-5; the D gene is possibly TRBD1 (5 bases). TRBV23-1 is flagged as an ORF with uncertain function. This CDR3 is built from 13 residues. Trimming left V 0 bases short and J 3 bases short, with 5 bases between. The CDR3 loop is CASSQSREETQYF. The CDR3 coding sequence is TGCGCCAGCAGTCAATCCAGGGAAGAGACCCAGTACTTC.

In nucleotides, the CDR3 is TGCGCCAGCAGCCGCGGACAGGGGGCTTCGGCTGGCTACACCTTC. Protein sequence: CASSRGQGASAGYTF. The rearrangement joins TRBV5-1 to TRBJ1-2; 11 bases are a match to TRBD1. Germline CDR1 is SGHRS and CDR2 is YFSETQ. The CDR3 runs to 15 residues. Trimming at V came to 4 bases and at J to 7 bases, leaving 9 bases not matched to a gene.

This rearrangement joins TRBV7-2 to TRBJ1-3; D gene ambiguous. CDR1 and CDR2 from the germline V gene are SGHTA and FQGNSA. V lost 4 bases and J 4 bases, leaving 11 bases between the germline ends. This CDR3 has 14 residues. For the CDR3, the DNA is TGTGCCAGCAGCTCCCGGTCGGGCGGAAACACCATATATTTT. Encoded protein: CASSSRSGGNTIYF. The variable domain in full, completed from reference TRBV7-2 and TRBJ1-3, reads GAGVSQSPSNKVTEKGKDVELRCDPISGHTALYWYRQSLGQGLEFLIYFQGNSAPDKSGLPSDRFSAERTGGSVSTLTIQRTQQEDSAVYLCASSSRSGGNTIYFGEGSWLTVV.

The rearrangement links TRBV5-1 to TRBJ1-1; D is unclear. Germline CDR1 is SGHRS and CDR2 is YFSETQ. The CDR3 runs 16 residues. V lost 0 bases and J lost 1, with 13 bases in between. The CDR3 loop reads CASSLDRRRGNTEAFF. In nucleotides, the CDR3 is TGCGCCAGCAGCTTGGACCGGAGGCGGGGGAACACTGAAGCTTTCTTT.

The V call is TRBV4-2, the J call TRBJ1-2; 7 positions match TRBD1. The CDR3 totals 15 residues. Germline trimming cut 0 bases from V and 5 bases from J; bases unmatched to any gene: 6. Germline V gene sequence: CDR1 LGHNA, CDR2 YNFKEQ. CDR3 protein: CASSQDRTGRYGYTF. In DNA, the CDR3 is TGTGCCAGCAGCCAAGACCGGACAGGAAGATATGGCTACACCTTC.

V gene TRBV28 combines with J gene TRBJ2-3; a possible D gene is TRBD1 (5 bases). The germline gives CDR1 MDHEN, CDR2 SYDVKM. Trimming left V 7 bases short and J 2 bases short, with 13 bases between. The CDR3 length is 14 residues. CDR3 loop: CASTPTQVTDTQYF. The CDR3 DNA is TGTGCCAGCACCCCAACACAGGTCACAGATACGCAGTATTTT. The full variable domain, rest sourced from reference TRBV28 and TRBJ2-3, is DVKVTQSSRYLVKRTGEKVFLECVQDMDHENMFWYRQDPGLGLRLIYFSYDVKMKEKGDIPEGYSVSREKKERFSLILESASTNQTSMYLCASTPTQVTDTQYFGPGTRLTVL.

This chain joins TRBV9 and TRBJ2-7, with 8 bases matching TRBD2. J lost 2 bases, V lost 3 bases, and 16 bases had no gene match. Germline CDR1 is SGDLS and CDR2 is YYNGEE. This CDR3 is 18 amino acids long. The CDR3 is CASSAAEYIAGPPYEQYF. DNA for the CDR3: TGTGCCAGCAGCGCCGCTGAATATATAGCGGGACCCCCCTACGAGCAGTACTTC.

The chain joins TRBV5-1 to TRBJ1-1; no reliable D call. The CDR3 length is 16 residues. The germline V and J ends were trimmed by 4 bases and 2 bases, with 18 bases remaining between them. Per the germline V gene, CDR1 is SGHRS and CDR2 is YFSETQ. The CDR3 sequence: CASSPQFGVTNTEAFF. In DNA, the CDR3 is TGCGCCAGCAGCCCCCAGTTTGGGGTCACCAACACTGAAGCTTTCTTT. Supplemented by reference TRBV5-1 and TRBJ1-1, the full variable domain reads KAGVTQTPRYLIKTRGQQVTLSCSPISGHRSVSWYQQTPGQGLQFLFEYFSETQRNKGNFPGRFSGRQFSNSRSEMNVSTLELGDSALYLCASSPQFGVTNTEAFFGQGTRLTVV.

This chain connects TRBV4-2 to TRBJ2-3; the D gene could be TRBD1 or TRBD2 (5 bases each). The V gene's germline CDR1 is LGHNA and CDR2 YNFKEQ. The V end was cut by 3 bases, the J end by 0 bases, with 10 bases between. The CDR3 loop spans 15 amino acids. This CDR3 reads CASSHARGSTDTQYF. The CDR3 nucleotides read TGTGCCAGCAGCCATGCGAGGGGTAGCACAGATACGCAGTATTTT.

For the CDR3, the DNA is TGTGCCAGTAGACGACAGGGGGGGTATCAGCCCCAGCATTTT. This encodes CASRRQGGYQPQHF. The J gene is TRBJ1-5, the V gene TRBV19, with 9 bases fitting TRBD1. Germline CDR1 and CDR2: LNHDA and SQIVND (reference sequence). Losses at the gene ends were 6 bases for V and 5 bases for J; bases not matched to a gene: 5. The CDR3 spans 14 residues.

This clone has a handful of counts. The rearrangement joins TRBV18 to TRBJ2-5, with 7 nucleotides matching TRBD2. The CDR3 covers 16 residues. J lost 3 bases, V lost 0 bases, and 7 bases had no gene match. Germline-derived CDR1 and CDR2 are KGHSH and LQKENI. CDR3 loop: CASSPPTSAGEETQYF. The DNA of the CDR3 is TGTGCCAGCTCACCACCAACGTCGGCGGGGGAAGAGACCCAGTACTTC.

The genes are TRBV10-3 and TRBJ2-3; D might be TRBD1 (5 bases). Germline V gene lookup returns CDR1 ENHRY and CDR2 SYGVKD. The V end was cut by 6 bases, the J end by 0 bases, with 19 bases between. This CDR3 comprises 17 residues. The CDR3 region is CAIREQKTVSSTDTQYF. CDR3 DNA sequence: TGTGCCATCAGGGAGCAAAAGACAGTCTCTAGCACAGATACGCAGTATTTT.

This chain links TRBV5-1 with TRBJ1-1, with a possible D match to TRBD1 (5 bases). There are 15 residues in the CDR3. Germline lookup yields CDR1 SGHRS and CDR2 YFSETQ. The V end was cut by 6 bases, the J end by 4 bases, with 19 bases between. The CDR3 protein is CASTNHFGGSTEAFF. For the CDR3, the DNA is TGCGCCAGCACTAACCACTTCGGGGGGAGCACTGAAGCTTTCTTT.